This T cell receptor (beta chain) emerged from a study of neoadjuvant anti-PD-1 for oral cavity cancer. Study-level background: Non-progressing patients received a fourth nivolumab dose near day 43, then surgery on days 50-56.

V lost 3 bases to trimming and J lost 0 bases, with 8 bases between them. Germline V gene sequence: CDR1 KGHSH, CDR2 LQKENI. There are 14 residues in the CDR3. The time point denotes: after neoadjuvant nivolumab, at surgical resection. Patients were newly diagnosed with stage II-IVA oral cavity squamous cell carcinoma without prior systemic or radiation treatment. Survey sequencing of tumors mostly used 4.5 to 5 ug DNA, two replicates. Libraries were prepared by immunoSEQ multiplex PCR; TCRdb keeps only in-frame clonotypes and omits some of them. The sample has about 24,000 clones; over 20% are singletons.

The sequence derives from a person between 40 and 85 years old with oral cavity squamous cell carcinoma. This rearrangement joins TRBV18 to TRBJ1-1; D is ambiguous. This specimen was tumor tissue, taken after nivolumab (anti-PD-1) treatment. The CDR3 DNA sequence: TGTGCCAGCTCACCGGCTATCTTGAACACTGAAGCTTTCTTT. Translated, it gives CASSPAILNTEAFF.